This entry describes one T cell receptor (beta chain). Its antigen remains unknown. This sample is part of a study of shared clonotypes between healthy human individuals. Study-wide context: The study used three CD4 naive, three CD4 memory, two CD8 naive and one CD8 memory plate per donor.

Sorted-subset replicate PCRs used around 200 ng DNA, approximately 27,000 T cell genomes. Profiling relied on immunoSEQ multiplex PCR, and the TCRdb table lists in-frame clones only, not all of them. The profile shows under 600,000 clones, approximately 97% of them singletons. The study's findings and limits: A limitation of the genetic and exposure-history diversity represented arose from few donors. Generation probabilities of non-shared clonotypes were lower (relative to those shared by all four donors).

The origin of this receptor is a woman in her twenties or thirties in good health. Sequencing input: naive CD4+ T cells sorted from blood. As for subset: CD45RA+ positively selected.

Written as DNA, the CDR3 is TGTGCCAGCAGCTTATGGAGCGGGACCCTAGGAGATACGCAGTATTTT. It specifies CASSLWSGTLGDTQYF. The V call is TRBV7-2, the J call TRBJ2-3; 7 bases are a match to TRBD2. V lost 2 bases, J lost 5 bases, and 10 bases stayed unmatched. CDR3 size: 16 residues. Germline V gives CDR1 SGHTA, CDR2 FQGNSA.